One and the same sample provided the 3 T cell receptor beta chains below, sequenced in a study of CD8+CD57+ T cells in acquired aplastic anemia. Genomic DNA acted as the template from which TCR beta VDJ combination and CDR3 sequence profiling were carried out. TCRdb passed the reads through MiXCR, listing each CDR3 protein once. The profile shows 300,000 or so distinct CDR3 sequences, roughly half of them singletons. Material: sorted CD4+, CD8+, or CD8+CD57+ T cells (not recorded which) from PBMCs. These receptors were collected from a human donor with severe aplastic anemia or a healthy control (not recorded which).

At least ten counts were recorded for this clonotype. The chain has TRBV9 and TRBJ2-7, with D perhaps being TRBD1 or TRBD2 (6 bases each). Per germline, CDR1 SGDLS and CDR2 YYNGEE. V was shortened by 0 bases and J by 1 base, with 17 bases between the two germline ends. This CDR3 has 17 amino acids. Here the CDR3 reads CASSVVRQEGESYEQYF. CDR3 DNA: TGTGCCAGCAGCGTAGTCCGTCAGGAGGGGGAATCCTACGAGCAGTACTTC.

The chain recombines TRBV7-9 with TRBJ2-6; D is ambiguous. V lost 6 bases, J lost 2 bases, and 11 bases lay in between. This CDR3 has 15 residues. The germline CDR1 and CDR2 sequences are SEHNR and FQNEAQ (reference sequence). The CDR3 DNA sequence: TGTGCCAGCAGAGGGATAGGTCCTGGGGCCAACGTCCTGACTTTC. It translates to CASRGIGPGANVLTF. Full variable domain (outside the CDR3, taken from reference TRBV7-9 and TRBJ2-6): DTGVSQNPRHKITKRGQNVTFRCDPISEHNRLYWYRQTLGQGPEFLTYFQNEAQLEKSRLLSDRFSAERPKGSFSTLEIQRTEQGDSAMYLCASRGIGPGANVLTFGAGSRLTVL.

This sequence joins TRBV2 and TRBJ2-7; TRBD1 aligns across 9 bases. With V trimmed by 10 bases and J by 4 bases, 11 bases remained unmatched. Germline V gene lookup returns CDR1 SNHLY and CDR2 FYNNEI. This CDR3 region has 14 residues. DNA of the CDR3: TGTGCCATCGAGGCCGGACAGGGGTCTTACGAGCAGTACTTC. Translating it yields CAIEAGQGSYEQYF.